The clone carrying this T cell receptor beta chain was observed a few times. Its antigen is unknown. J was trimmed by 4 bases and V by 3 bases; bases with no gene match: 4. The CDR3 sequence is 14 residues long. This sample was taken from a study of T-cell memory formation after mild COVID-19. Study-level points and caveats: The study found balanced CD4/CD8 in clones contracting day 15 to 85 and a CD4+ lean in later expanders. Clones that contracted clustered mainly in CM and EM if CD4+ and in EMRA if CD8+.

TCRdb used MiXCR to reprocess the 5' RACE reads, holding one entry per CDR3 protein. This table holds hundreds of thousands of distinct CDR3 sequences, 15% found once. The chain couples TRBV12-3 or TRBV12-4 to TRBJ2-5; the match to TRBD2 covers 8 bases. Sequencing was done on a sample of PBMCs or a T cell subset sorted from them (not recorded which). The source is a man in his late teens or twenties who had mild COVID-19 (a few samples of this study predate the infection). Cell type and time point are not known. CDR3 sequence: CASSFGGAIETQYF. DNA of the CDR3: TGTGCCAGCAGTTTCGGGGGGGCCATAGAGACCCAGTACTTC.